This T cell receptor beta chain was identified during a study of T-cell reconstitution after alpha-beta-depleted transplantation in children (dated by TCRdb to 2015 to 2016). About the study as a whole: Using TCR repertoire profiling, the study followed T-cell immune reconstitution in a quantitative way in children after TCRalphabeta/CD19-depleted allogeneic hematopoietic cell transplantation.

Via the germline V gene (reference sequence), CDR1 is SEHNR and CDR2 FQNEAQ. V has 9 bases trimmed and J has 6 bases trimmed; junction bases matching no gene number 13. The CDR3 contains 14 residues, cysteine and phenylalanine counted. Only the CDR3 DNA is retained, 42 bases long and in frame from the first base. This clonotype was observed a handful of times. It has no known antigen specificity. There are no base qualities to consult, and no much larger clone falls within one base. Libraries were constructed by PCR. The reads were generated on an Illumina HiSeq 2500. TCR libraries were prepared with molecular barcoding, using unique molecular identifiers to normalize TCRbeta repertoire quantification. Clones were called with MiXCR by TCRdb after fastp trimmed the public reads at Q25, and only in-frame beta chains were retained. Each record represents a unique CDR3 protein, reported with the most common genes and DNA among its rows. A total of hundreds of thousands of distinct CDR3 sequences appear in this sample, approximately 15% of them only once. The ten top clones hold approximately 1% of the sample.

In this chain, TRBV7-9 is recombined with TRBJ1-1, with 7 middle bases fitting TRBD1. The receptor was isolated from a human donor who donated a stem cell graft to a child with acute myeloid leukemia. Sequenced material: PBMCs from the stem cell graft donor, taken from the stem cell graft. The nucleotide sequence reads TGTGCCAGTCTTTTCGACAGGGAGGACGCTGAAGCTTTCTTT. It translates as CASLFDREDAEAFF.